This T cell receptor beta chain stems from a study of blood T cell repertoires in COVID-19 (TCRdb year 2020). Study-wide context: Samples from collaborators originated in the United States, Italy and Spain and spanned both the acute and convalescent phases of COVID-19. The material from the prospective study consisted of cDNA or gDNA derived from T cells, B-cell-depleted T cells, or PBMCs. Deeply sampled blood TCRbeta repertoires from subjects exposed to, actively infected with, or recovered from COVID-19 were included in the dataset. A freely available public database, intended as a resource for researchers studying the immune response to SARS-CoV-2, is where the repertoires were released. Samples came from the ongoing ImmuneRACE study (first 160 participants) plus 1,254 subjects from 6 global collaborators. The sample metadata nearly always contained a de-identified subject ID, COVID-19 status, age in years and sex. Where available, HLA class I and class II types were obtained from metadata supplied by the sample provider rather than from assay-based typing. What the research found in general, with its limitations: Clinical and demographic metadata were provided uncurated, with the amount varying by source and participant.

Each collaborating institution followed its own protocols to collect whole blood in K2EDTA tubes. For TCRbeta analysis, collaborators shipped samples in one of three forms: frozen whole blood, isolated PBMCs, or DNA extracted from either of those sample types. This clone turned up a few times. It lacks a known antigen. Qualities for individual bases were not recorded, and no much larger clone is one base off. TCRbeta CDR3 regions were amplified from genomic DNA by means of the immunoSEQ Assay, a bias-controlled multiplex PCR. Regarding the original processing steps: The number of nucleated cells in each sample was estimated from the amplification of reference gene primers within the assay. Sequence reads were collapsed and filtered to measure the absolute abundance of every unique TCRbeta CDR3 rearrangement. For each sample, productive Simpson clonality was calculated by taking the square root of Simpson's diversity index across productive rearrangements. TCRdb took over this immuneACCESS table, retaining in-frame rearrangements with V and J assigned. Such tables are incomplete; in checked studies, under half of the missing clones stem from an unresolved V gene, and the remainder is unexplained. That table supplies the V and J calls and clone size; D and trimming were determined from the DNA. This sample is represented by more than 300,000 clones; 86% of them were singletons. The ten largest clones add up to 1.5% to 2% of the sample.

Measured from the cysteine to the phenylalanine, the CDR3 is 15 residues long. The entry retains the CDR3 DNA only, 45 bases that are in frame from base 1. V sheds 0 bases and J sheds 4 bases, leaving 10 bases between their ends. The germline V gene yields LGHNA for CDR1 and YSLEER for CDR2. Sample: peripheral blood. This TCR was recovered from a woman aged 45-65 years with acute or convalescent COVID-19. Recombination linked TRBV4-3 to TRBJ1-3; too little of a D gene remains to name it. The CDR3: CASSQDLTEGNTIYF. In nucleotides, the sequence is TGCGCCAGCAGCCAAGATTTGACGGAGGGAAACACCATATATTTT.